The T cell receptor (beta chain) described here comes from a study of metastatic and nonmetastatic thyroid tumors. Study summary: Repertoires from malignant and benign thyroid patients were compared across blood and tumor or nodule tissue.

Details on this clone: The junction departs from the called germline gene at one end, perhaps through a read error.

No patient had received any treatment before thyroid surgery. From the PCR reads, TCRdb re-called clones with MiXCR. The sample lists 65,000 to 70,000 clones; 14% were seen once. Germline V gives CDR1 MNHEY, CDR2 SVGEGT. This CDR3 has 12 amino acids. This chain joins TRBV6-2 or TRBV6-3 and TRBJ2-7; D may correspond to TRBD1 or TRBD2 (6 bases each). This receptor was identified in a male donor with papillary thyroid cancer or a benign thyroid nodule (not recorded which). Some clones in this sample may be carry-over from other donors' samples. The sequencing sample was made of blood. CDR3: CASRGPGAPPRF. The CDR3 DNA follows: TGTGCCAGCAGGGGACCGGGGGCGCCACCGAGGTTC.